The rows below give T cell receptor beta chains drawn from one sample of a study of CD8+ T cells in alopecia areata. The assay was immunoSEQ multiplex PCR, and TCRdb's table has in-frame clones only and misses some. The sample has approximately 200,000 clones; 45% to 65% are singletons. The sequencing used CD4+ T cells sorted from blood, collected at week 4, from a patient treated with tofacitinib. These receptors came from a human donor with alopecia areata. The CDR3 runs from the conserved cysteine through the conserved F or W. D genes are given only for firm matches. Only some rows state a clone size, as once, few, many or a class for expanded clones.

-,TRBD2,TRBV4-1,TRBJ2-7,CASSQDLGASGRATSYEQYF,TGCGCCAGCAGCCAAGATCTTGGGGCTAGCGGGAGGGCCACCTCCTACGAGCAGTACTTC
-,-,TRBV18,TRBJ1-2,CASSPKDMGAGYTF,TGTGCCAGCTCACCGAAGGACATGGGGGCAGGCTACACCTTC
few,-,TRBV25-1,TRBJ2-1,CASSGPSVHEQFF,TGTGCCAGCAGTGGTCCTAGCGTGCATGAGCAGTTCTTC
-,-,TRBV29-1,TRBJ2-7,CSVSTRGRDEQYF,TGCAGCGTTTCAACAAGAGGCCGCGACGAGCAGTACTTC
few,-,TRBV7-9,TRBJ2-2,CASSLKGQPNTGELFF,TGTGCCAGCAGCTTAAAAGGACAGCCTAACACCGGGGAGCTGTTTTTT
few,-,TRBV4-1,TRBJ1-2,CASSQDMTARGYTF,TGCGCCAGCAGCCAAGATATGACAGCTCGGGGCTACACCTTC
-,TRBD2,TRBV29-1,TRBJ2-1,CSVTGTSDGGQFF,TGCAGCGTTACCGGGACTAGCGACGGGGGGCAGTTCTTC
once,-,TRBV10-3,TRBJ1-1,CAIRATYLNTEAFF,TGTGCCATCAGAGCGACATATTTGAACACTGAAGCTTTCTTT
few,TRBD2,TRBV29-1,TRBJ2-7,CSVARLAGGSSYEQYF,TGCAGCGTTGCTAGGCTAGCGGGAGGATCCTCCTACGAGCAGTACTTC
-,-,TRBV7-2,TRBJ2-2,CASSAGTHGELFF,TGTGCCAGCAGTGCCGGGACCCACGGGGAGCTGTTTTTT
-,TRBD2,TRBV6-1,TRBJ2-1,CATVLAGLLNEQFF,TGTGCCACCGTACTAGCGGGACTGCTGAATGAGCAGTTCTTC
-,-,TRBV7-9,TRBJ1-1,CASTPGPAPREAFF,TGTGCCAGCACTCCGGGGCCCGCTCCCCGTGAAGCTTTCTTT
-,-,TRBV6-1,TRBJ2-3,CASIQYGFSTDTQYF,TGTGCCAGCATCCAATACGGTTTTAGCACAGATACGCAGTATTTT
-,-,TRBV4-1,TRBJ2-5,CASSQDESRRETQYF,TGCGCCAGCAGCCAAGATGAGTCTCGTAGGGAGACCCAGTACTTC
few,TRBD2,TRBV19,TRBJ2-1,CASSSRTSGSRNEQFF,TGTGCCAGTAGTTCGCGGACTAGCGGGAGTAGGAATGAGCAGTTCTTC
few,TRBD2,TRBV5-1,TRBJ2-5,CASSAGTSTQETQYF,TGCGCCAGCAGCGCCGGGACTAGCACCCAAGAGACCCAGTACTTC
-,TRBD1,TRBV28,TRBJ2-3,CASSFRTGFTDTQYF,TGTGCCAGCAGTTTTCGGACAGGCTTCACAGATACGCAGTATTTT
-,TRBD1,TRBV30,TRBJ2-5,CAWSMTGGHSQETQYF,TGTGCCTGGAGTATGACAGGGGGCCATTCCCAAGAGACCCAGTACTTC
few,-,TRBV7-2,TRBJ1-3,CASSLDSGAGNTIYF,TGTGCCAGCAGCTTAGACTCGGGGGCTGGAAACACCATATATTTT
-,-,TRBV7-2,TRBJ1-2,CASSQGPEYGYTF,TGTGCCAGCAGTCAAGGTCCAGAGTATGGCTACACCTTC
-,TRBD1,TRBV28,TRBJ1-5,CASSPPGTGLPAPNQPQHF,TGTGCCAGCTCCCCTCCCGGGACAGGGCTCCCGGCACCGAATCAGCCCCAGCATTTT